The present T cell receptor (beta chain) was sequenced within a study of shared clonotypes between healthy human individuals. The overall study: Donors, aged 18 to 49, were a couple of women and three men.

CD4+ cells were split into CD45RA+ naive and CD45RA-negative memory subsets. The CDR3 is 15 amino acids. Looked up from germline, CDR1 is SNHLY and CDR2 is FYNNEI. Trimming cost V 5 bases and J 4 bases; bases outside gene matches: 4. Running of the assay took place at deep level. Using immunoSEQ multiplex PCR, the repertoire was profiled, and TCRdb retains in-frame clones only, with some absent. This repertoire shows about 980,000 clones, about three quarters found once; its top ten account for 1.5%. The chain joins TRBV2 to TRBJ2-3, with 12 bases that match TRBD2. The receptor's source is a young man in good health. Material: memory CD4+ T cells sorted from blood. Described subset: CD45RA-negative fraction. The CDR3 DNA follows: TGTGCCAGCAGTCGACTAGCGGGGGCCCCAGATACGCAGTATTTT. Translated, it gives CASSRLAGAPDTQYF.